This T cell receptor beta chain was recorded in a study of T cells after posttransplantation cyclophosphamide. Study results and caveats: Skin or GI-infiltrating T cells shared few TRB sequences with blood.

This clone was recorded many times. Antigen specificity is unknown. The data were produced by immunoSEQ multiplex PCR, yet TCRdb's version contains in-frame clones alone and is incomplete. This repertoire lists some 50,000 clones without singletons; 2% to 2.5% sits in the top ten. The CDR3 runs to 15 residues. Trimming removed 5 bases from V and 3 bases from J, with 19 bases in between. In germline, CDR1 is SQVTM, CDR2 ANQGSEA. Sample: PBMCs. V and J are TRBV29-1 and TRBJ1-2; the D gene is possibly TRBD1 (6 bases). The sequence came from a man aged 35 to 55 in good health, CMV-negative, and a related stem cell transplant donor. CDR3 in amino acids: CSVNPRQARDYGYTF. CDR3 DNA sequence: TGCAGCGTTAACCCCCGACAGGCGAGGGACTATGGCTACACCTTC. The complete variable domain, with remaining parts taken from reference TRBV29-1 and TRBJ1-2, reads SAVISQKPSRDICQRGTSLTIQCQVDSQVTMMFWYRQQPGQSLTLIATANQGSEATYESGFVIDKFPISRPNLTFSTLTVSNMSPEDSSIYLCSVNPRQARDYGYTFGSGTRLTVV.